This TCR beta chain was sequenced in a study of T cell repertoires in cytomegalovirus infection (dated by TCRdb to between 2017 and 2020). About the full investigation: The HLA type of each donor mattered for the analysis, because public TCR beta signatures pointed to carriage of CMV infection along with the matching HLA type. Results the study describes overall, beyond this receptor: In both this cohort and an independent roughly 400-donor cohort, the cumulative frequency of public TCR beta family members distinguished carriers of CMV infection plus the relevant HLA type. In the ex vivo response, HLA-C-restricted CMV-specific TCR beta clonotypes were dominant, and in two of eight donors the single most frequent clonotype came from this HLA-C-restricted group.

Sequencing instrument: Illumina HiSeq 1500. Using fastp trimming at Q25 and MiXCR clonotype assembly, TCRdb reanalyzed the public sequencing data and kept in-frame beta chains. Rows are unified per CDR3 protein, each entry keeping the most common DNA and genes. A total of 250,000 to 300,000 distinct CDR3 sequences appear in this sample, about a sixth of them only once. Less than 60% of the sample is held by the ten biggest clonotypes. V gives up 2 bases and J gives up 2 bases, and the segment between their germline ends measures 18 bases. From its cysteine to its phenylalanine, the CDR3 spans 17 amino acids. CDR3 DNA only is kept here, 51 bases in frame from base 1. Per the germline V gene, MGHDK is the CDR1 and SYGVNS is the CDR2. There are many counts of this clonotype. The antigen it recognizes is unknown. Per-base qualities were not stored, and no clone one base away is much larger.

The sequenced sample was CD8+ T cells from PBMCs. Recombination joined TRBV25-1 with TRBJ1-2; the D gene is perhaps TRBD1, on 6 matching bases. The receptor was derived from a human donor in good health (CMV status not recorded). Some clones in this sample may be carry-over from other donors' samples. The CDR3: CASSEVSSAGHNYGYTF. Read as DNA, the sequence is TGTGCCAGCAGTGAAGTAAGTTCCGCGGGACACAACTATGGCTACACCTTC.